These T cell receptor beta chains were read from a single sample in a study of control samples from healthy donors and cancer patients. This table comes from immunoSEQ multiplex PCR, and its TCRdb copy is limited to in-frame clones, with some not included. The table has under 200,000 clones, about 94% seen once. The sample was blood. The receptors originated from a middle-aged woman in good health. Each CDR3 is given without its conserved first and last residue. Each record gives: CDR3 protein, clone size, CDR3 length, D gene, V gene. A D gene is named only where the DNA matches it firmly. The size entry is marked missing in some rows and otherwise reads once, few, many or a size class.

CDR3 protein: ASSSRTSGGAGEQF
clone size: .
CDR3 length: 14
D gene: TRBD2
V gene: TRBV19

CDR3 protein: ATSPTGGNEKLF
clone size: .
CDR3 length: 12
D gene: TRBD1
V gene: TRBV24-1

CDR3 protein: ASSDRAGLGISGANVLT
clone size: .
CDR3 length: 17
D gene: .
V gene: TRBV2

CDR3 protein: AWSGISPGDGYT
clone size: .
CDR3 length: 12
D gene: .
V gene: TRBV30

CDR3 protein: ASRTTANYGYT
clone size: .
CDR3 length: 11
D gene: .
V gene: TRBV6-5

CDR3 protein: SASRGTTEAF
clone size: once
CDR3 length: 10
D gene: .
V gene: TRBV20-1

CDR3 protein: ASSQDLLALNEQF
clone size: .
CDR3 length: 13
D gene: .
V gene: TRBV4-2

CDR3 protein: ASSFSGGGPLH
clone size: .
CDR3 length: 11
D gene: TRBD1
V gene: TRBV12-3/TRBV12-4

CDR3 protein: ASSVVASGIHNEQF
clone size: .
CDR3 length: 14
D gene: TRBD2
V gene: TRBV9

CDR3 protein: GGSRRETQY
clone size: .
CDR3 length: 9
D gene: .
V gene: TRBV30

CDR3 protein: ASSYSMRREQF
clone size: .
CDR3 length: 11
D gene: .
V gene: TRBV6-6

CDR3 protein: ASTLTGVQPQH
clone size: .
CDR3 length: 11
D gene: TRBD1
V gene: TRBV2

CDR3 protein: ASSPPGPGGETQY
clone size: .
CDR3 length: 13
D gene: TRBD2
V gene: TRBV18

CDR3 protein: ATSAPVNTEAF
clone size: .
CDR3 length: 11
D gene: .
V gene: TRBV15

CDR3 protein: ASTQGEGNYGYT
clone size: .
CDR3 length: 12
D gene: .
V gene: TRBV21-1

CDR3 protein: ASSYSADNYGYT
clone size: .
CDR3 length: 12
D gene: .
V gene: TRBV6-5

CDR3 protein: ASSQGQGRDSPLH
clone size: .
CDR3 length: 13
D gene: TRBD1
V gene: TRBV19

CDR3 protein: ASSLPGGAGYT
clone size: .
CDR3 length: 11
D gene: TRBD1
V gene: TRBV19

CDR3 protein: ASSTRRGGPPLH
clone size: .
CDR3 length: 12
D gene: .
V gene: TRBV6-5

CDR3 protein: ASSLGGTNVLT
clone size: .
CDR3 length: 11
D gene: .
V gene: TRBV27

CDR3 protein: ASSPPGGGQPQH
clone size: .
CDR3 length: 12
D gene: .
V gene: TRBV18

CDR3 protein: ASSQRRLLAGPQETQY
clone size: .
CDR3 length: 16
D gene: TRBD2
V gene: TRBV6-2/TRBV6-3

CDR3 protein: ASTGRGPTNEKLF
clone size: .
CDR3 length: 13
D gene: .
V gene: TRBV2

CDR3 protein: ASMKRETNTGELF
clone size: .
CDR3 length: 13
D gene: TRBD2
V gene: TRBV19

CDR3 protein: ASSPKAGSDGYT
clone size: .
CDR3 length: 12
D gene: .
V gene: TRBV18

CDR3 protein: ASSLLGGGTDTQY
clone size: .
CDR3 length: 13
D gene: .
V gene: TRBV7-2

CDR3 protein: ASSLRFSGREQF
clone size: .
CDR3 length: 12
D gene: .
V gene: TRBV3-1/TRBV3-2